These 10 T cell receptor beta chains share one sample of origin, sequenced in a study of tumour-infiltrating T cells in Burkitt lymphoma. Data came from immunoSEQ multiplex PCR; TCRdb stores just in-frame clones and leaves some out. The sample gives more than 2,000 clones, 24% of which show up once; roughly 15% is in the top ten. The sequenced sample consisted of tumor tissue from a relapse. These receptor sequences come from a human donor with relapsed Burkitt lymphoma. Some clones in this sample may be carry-over from other donors' samples.

This clone was detected only a few times. The rearrangement joins TRBV9 to TRBJ2-1; D perhaps matches TRBD1 (5 bases). The V end lost 0 bases, the J end lost 1 base, and 17 bases lay between the germline ends. The CDR3 is 18 residues long. The V gene's germline CDR1 is SGDLS and CDR2 YYNGEE. CDR3 coding DNA: TGTGCCAGCAGCGTAGAGGCAAGGGGCGCAAGGTCCTACAATGAGCAGTTCTTC. Its translation: CASSVEARGARSYNEQFF.

Notes on this clone: An end of the junction does not agree with germline; a read error may underlie this. The CDR3 spells CTSSLVAGVGSNQPQHF. Here the CDR3 DNA reads TGTACCAGCAGTTTAGTTGCGGGAGTCGGTAGCAATCAGCCCCAGCATTTT. The chain couples TRBV28 to TRBJ1-5; D gene uncertain. CDR1 MDHEN and CDR2 SYDVKM come from the germline V gene. The CDR3 is made up of 17 amino acids.

J is TRBJ2-5 and V is TRBV6-5, with D unresolved. The CDR3 has 13 residues. Germline V gene lookup returns CDR1 MNHEY and CDR2 SVGAGI. Trimming shortened V by 2 bases and J by 5 bases, and 9 bases separated the two germline ends. For the CDR3, the DNA is TGTGCCAGCAGTTACGTGCCCCGGGAGACCCAGTACTTC. Encoded protein: CASSYVPRETQYF.

The chain couples TRBV27 to TRBJ2-7, with D perhaps assigned TRBD1 or TRBD2 (5 bases each). The V end was cut by 4 bases, the J end by 2 bases, with 9 bases between. The CDR3 covers 13 residues. CDR1 is MNHEY, CDR2 SMNVEV, per germline (reference sequence). Here the CDR3 reads CASSWDPAYEQYF. Here the CDR3 DNA reads TGTGCCAGCAGTTGGGACCCTGCCTACGAGCAGTACTTC.

This clone has only a few counts. This sequence joins TRBV7-2 and TRBJ2-7; TRBD2 might be the D (6 bases). Germline CDR1 is SGHTA and CDR2 is FQGNSA. The CDR3 contains 13 residues. V was pared by 4 bases and J by 7 bases, with 14 bases between. For the CDR3, the DNA is TGTGCCAGCAGCTCCGGGGACTGGGAAGAGCAGTACTTC. Its translation is CASSSGDWEEQYF.

V is TRBV19 and J is TRBJ1-2, with unresolved D. CDR3 length: 14 residues. The V gene's germline CDR1 is LNHDA and CDR2 SQIVND (reference sequence). The CDR3 sequence: CVSQPKGLNYGYTF. As DNA, the CDR3 is TGTGTCAGCCAGCCTAAGGGATTAAACTATGGCTACACCTTC.

This clone was recorded once. CDR3 nucleotides: TGTGCCAGCAGCTTAGAGGCTCACATTCAGTACTTC. Translation gives CASSLEAHIQYF. This sequence joins TRBV11-2 and TRBJ2-4; no definite D call. The CDR3 runs 12 residues. Trimming stripped 0 bases from V and 8 bases from J, with 5 bases between. Germline assignment: CDR1 SGHAT and CDR2 FQNNGV.

This clone is labeled as large. The chain links TRBV19 to TRBJ2-5; D possibly matches TRBD1 or TRBD2 (5 bases each). V gave up 6 bases and J gave up 1 base, with 15 bases separating them. Germline lookup yields CDR1 LNHDA and CDR2 SQIVND (reference sequence). The CDR3 loop spans 15 amino acids. CDR3 coding DNA: TGTGCCAGTAGCTTAATCGGGACGGCCCAAGAGACCCAGTACTTC. Residues: CASSLIGTAQETQYF.

This clone was seen a handful of times. The chain couples TRBV18 to TRBJ1-6; no reliable D call. This CDR3 comprises 17 residues. Per the germline V gene, CDR1 is KGHSH and CDR2 is LQKENI. Deletions cut 4 bases from V and 9 bases from J, with 22 bases between. Here the CDR3 reads CASSQVQAGEAGSPLHF. The CDR3, as DNA: TGTGCCAGCTCACAAGTCCAGGCCGGGGAGGCGGGTTCACCCCTCCACTTT.

This clone turned up a few times. The chain uses TRBV1 and TRBJ2-3; the table calls TRBD1, which could not be checked here. TRBV1 is a known pseudogene. The CDR3 runs 12 residues. In DNA, the CDR3 is TGCACCAGCAGCCAAGGGACAGGGGCGCAGTATTTT. It is translated as CTSSQGTGAQYF.